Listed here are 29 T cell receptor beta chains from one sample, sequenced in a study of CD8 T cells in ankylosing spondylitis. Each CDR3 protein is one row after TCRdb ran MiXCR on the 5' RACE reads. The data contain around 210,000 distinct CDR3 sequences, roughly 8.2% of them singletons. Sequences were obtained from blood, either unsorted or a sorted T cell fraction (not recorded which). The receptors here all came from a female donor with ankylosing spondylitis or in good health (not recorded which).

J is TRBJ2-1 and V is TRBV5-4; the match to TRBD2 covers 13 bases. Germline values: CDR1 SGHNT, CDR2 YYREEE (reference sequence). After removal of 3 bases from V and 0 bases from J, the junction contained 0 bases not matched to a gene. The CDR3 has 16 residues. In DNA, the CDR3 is TGTGCCAGCAGCTGGACTAGCGGGGGCTCCTACAATGAGCAGTTCTTC. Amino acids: CASSWTSGGSYNEQFF.

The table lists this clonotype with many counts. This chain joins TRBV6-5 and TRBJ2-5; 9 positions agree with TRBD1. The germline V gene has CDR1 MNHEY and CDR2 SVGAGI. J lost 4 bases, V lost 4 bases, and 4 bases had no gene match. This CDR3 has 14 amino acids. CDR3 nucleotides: TGTGCCAGCAGTTTCCCGGGACAGGGAGAGACCCAGTACTTC. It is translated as CASSFPGQGETQYF.

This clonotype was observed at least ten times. DNA of the CDR3: TGTGCAAGTCGCTCCAAAGGATGTCCGTCGGGGGGCTACACCTTC. It is translated as CASRSKGCPSGGYTF. The chain couples TRBV12-2 to TRBJ1-2; TRBD1 is the table's D call and was not checked against the DNA. TRBV12-2 is noted as a pseudogene. The CDR3 sequence is 15 residues long.

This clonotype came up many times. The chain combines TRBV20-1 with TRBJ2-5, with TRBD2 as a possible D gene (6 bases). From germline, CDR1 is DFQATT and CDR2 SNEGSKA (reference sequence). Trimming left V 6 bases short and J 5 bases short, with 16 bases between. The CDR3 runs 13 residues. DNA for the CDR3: TGCAGTGCGAACCCGGGAGTCGGGGAGACCCAGTACTTC. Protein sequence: CSANPGVGETQYF.

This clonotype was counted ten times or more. Here the CDR3 DNA reads TGTGCCAGCAGCGATCCGGGACACCCCTACGAGCAGTACTTC. Its translation: CASSDPGHPYEQYF. The chain carries TRBV25-1 and TRBJ2-7, with D perhaps TRBD1 (6 bases). The CDR3 is 14 residues long. Germline V gene lookup returns CDR1 MGHDK and CDR2 SYGVNS. The V end lost 6 bases, the J end lost 2 bases, and 14 bases lay between the germline ends.

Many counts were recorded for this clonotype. As DNA, the CDR3 is TGTGCCAGCACCCGGCTCACCATGAACACTGAAGCTTTCTTT. This gives the protein CASTRLTMNTEAFF. This rearrangement joins TRBV7-2 to TRBJ1-1; D is undetermined. Germline CDR1 SGHTA, CDR2 FQGNSA. This CDR3 has 14 amino acids. Trimming removed 7 bases at V and 0 bases at J, with 12 bases between.

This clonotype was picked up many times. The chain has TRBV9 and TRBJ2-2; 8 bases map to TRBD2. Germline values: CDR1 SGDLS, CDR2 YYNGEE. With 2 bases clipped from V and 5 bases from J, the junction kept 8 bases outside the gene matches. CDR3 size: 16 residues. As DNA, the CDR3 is TGTGCCAGCAGCGTCCGAGCGGGAGCTGGGACCGGGGAGCTGTTTTTT. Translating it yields CASSVRAGAGTGELFF.

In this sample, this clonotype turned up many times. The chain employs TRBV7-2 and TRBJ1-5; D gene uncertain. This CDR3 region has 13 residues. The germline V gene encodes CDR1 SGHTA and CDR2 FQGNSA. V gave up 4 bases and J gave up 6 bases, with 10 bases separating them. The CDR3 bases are TGTGCCAGCAGCTCCCAGAAGGGTCAGCCCCAGCATTTT. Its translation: CASSSQKGQPQHF.

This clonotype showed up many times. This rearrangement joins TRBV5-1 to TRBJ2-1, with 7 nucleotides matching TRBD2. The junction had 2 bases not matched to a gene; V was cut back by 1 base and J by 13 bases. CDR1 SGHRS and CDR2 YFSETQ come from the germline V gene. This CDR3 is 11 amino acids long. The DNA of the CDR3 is TGCGCCAGCAGCTTGTCGGGGGGACAGTTCTTC. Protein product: CASSLSGGQFF.

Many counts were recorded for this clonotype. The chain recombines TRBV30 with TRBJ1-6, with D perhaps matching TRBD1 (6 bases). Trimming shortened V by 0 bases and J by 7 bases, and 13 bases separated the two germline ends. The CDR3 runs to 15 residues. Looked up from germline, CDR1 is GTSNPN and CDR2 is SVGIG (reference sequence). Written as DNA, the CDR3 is TGTGCCTGGAGTGTACTGGAGGGGGGAAATTCACCCCTCCACTTT. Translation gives CAWSVLEGGNSPLHF.

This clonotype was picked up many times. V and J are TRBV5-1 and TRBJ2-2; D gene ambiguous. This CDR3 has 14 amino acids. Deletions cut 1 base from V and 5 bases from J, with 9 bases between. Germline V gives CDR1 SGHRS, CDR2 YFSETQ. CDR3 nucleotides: TGCGCCAGCAGCTTGCGACCCACAACCGGGGAGCTGTTTTTT. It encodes CASSLRPTTGELFF. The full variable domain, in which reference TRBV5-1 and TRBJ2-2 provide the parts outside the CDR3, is KAGVTQTPRYLIKTRGQQVTLSCSPISGHRSVSWYQQTPGQGLQFLFEYFSETQRNKGNFPGRFSGRQFSNSRSEMNVSTLELGDSALYLCASSLRPTTGELFFGEGSRLTVL.

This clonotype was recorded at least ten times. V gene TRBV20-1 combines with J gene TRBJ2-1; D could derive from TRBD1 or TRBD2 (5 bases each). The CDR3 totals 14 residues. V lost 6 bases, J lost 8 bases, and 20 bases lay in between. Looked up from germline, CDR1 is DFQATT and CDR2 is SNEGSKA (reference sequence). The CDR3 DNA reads TGCAGTGCAACCATCCGGGACCGCATCTATGAGCAGTTCTTC. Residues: CSATIRDRIYEQFF.

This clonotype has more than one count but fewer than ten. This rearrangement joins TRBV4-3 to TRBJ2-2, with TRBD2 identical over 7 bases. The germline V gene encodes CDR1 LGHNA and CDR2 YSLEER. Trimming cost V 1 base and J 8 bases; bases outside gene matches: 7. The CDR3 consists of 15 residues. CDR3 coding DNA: TGCGCCAGCAGCCAAGTTGCCGGGAGGAGAGGGGAGCTGTTTTTT. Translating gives CASSQVAGRRGELFF.

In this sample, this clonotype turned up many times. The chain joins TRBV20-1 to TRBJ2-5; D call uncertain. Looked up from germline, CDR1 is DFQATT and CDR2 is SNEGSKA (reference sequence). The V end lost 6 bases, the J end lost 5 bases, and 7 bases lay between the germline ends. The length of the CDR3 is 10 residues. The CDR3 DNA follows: TGCAGTGCCCCGAGGGAGACCCAGTACTTC. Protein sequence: CSAPRETQYF.

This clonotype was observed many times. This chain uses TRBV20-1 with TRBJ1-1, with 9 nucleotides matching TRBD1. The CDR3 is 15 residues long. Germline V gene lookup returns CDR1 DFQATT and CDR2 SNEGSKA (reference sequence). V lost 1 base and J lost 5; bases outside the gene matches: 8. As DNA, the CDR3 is TGCAGTGCTAGAGGCAACAGGGGGCCGGAGACTGAAGCTTTCTTT. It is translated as CSARGNRGPETEAFF.

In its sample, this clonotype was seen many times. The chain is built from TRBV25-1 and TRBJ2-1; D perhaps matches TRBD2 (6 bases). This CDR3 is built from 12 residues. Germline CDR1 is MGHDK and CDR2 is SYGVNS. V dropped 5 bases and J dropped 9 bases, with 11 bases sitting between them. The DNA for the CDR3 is TGTGCCAGCAGTTGGCGGGGAGTTGAGCAGTTCTTC. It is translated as CASSWRGVEQFF.

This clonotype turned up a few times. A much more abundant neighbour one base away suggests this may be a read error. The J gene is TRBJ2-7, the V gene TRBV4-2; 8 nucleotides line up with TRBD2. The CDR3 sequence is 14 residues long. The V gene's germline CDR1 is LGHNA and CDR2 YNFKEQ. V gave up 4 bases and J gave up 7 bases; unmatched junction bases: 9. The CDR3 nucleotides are TGTGCCAGCAGCCTTGAGCGGGAGTGGAGAGAGCAGTACTTC. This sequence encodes CASSLEREWREQYF.

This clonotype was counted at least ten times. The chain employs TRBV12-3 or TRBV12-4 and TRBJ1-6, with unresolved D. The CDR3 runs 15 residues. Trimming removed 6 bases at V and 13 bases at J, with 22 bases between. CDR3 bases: TGTGCCAGCAGCCCTCGAAAGAGTCTTTGGGCGCCCCTCCACTTT. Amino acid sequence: CASSPRKSLWAPLHF.

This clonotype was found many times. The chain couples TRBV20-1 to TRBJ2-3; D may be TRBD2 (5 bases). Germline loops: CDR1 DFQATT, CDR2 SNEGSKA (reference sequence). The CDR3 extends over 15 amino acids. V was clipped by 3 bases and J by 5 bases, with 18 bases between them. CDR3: CSASPGGGSVDTQYF. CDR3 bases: TGCAGTGCTAGCCCTGGAGGAGGTTCGGTAGATACGCAGTATTTT.

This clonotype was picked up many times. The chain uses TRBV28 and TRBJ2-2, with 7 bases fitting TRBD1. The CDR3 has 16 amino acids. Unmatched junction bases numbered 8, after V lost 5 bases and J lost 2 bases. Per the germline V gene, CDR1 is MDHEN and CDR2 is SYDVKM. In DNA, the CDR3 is TGTGCCAGCAGTACGGACAGGCTCGCCAACACCGGGGAGCTGTTTTTT. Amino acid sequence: CASSTDRLANTGELFF.

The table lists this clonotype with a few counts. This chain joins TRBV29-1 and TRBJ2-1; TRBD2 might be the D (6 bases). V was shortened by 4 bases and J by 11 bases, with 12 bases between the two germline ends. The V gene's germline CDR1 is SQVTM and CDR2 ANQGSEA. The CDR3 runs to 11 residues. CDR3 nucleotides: TGCAGCGTTGGCGGGGACTGGAAGCAGTTCTTC. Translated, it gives CSVGGDWKQFF.

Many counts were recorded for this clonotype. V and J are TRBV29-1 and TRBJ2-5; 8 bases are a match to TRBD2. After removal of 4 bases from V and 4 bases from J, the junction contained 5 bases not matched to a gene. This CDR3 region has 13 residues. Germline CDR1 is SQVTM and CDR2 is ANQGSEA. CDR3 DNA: TGCAGCGTTGCCGAAGCGGGAGTAGAGACCCAGTACTTC. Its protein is CSVAEAGVETQYF.

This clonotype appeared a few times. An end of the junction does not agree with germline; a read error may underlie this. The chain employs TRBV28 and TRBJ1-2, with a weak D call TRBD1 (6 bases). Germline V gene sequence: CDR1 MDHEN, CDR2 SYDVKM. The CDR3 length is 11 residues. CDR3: CASSLMDRLFF. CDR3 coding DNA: TGTGCCAGCAGTTTGATGGACAGACTTTTCTTC.

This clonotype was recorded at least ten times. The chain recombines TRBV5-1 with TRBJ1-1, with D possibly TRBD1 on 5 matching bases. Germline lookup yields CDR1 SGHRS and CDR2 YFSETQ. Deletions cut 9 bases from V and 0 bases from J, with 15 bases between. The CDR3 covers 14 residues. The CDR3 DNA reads TGCGCCACCCGGCCGGGGGGAGTGAACACTGAAGCTTTCTTT. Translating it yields CATRPGGVNTEAFF.

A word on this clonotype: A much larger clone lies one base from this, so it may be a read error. DNA for the CDR3: TGCGCCAGCGGCTTTTCAACTAGCGGGCAGACCGGGGAGCTGTTTTTT. Translating it yields CASGFSTSGQTGELFF. This chain joins TRBV5-1 and TRBJ2-2; the match to TRBD2 covers 9 bases. The CDR3 is made up of 16 amino acids. Germline CDR1 SGHRS, CDR2 YFSETQ. The variable domain in full, completed from reference TRBV5-1 and TRBJ2-2, reads KAGVTQTPRYLIKTRGQQVTLSCSPISGHRSVSWYQQTPGQGLQFLFEYFSETQRNKGNFPGRFSGRQFSNSRSEMNVSTLELGDSALYLCASGFSTSGQTGELFFGEGSRLTVL.

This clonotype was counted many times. The CDR3 spells CAWRTGQGGELFF. For the CDR3, the DNA is TGTGCCTGGCGGACAGGACAAGGGGGGGAGCTGTTTTTT. V usage is TRBV30 and J usage is TRBJ2-2, with TRBD1 matching 7 bases. Germline-derived CDR1 and CDR2 are GTSNPN and SVGIG (reference sequence). With V trimmed by 5 bases and J by 8 bases, 8 bases remained unmatched. The CDR3 runs to 13 residues.

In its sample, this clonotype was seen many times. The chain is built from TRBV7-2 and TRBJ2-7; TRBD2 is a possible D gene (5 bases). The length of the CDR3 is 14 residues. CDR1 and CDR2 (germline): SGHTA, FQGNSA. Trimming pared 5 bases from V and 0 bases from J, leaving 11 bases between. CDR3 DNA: TGTGCCAGCAGCGGCATTGGACTCTCCTACGAGCAGTACTTC. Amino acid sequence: CASSGIGLSYEQYF.

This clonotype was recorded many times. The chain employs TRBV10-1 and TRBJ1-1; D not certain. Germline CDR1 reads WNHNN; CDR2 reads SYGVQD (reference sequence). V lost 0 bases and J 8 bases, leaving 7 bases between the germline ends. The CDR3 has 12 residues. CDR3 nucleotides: TGCGCCAGCAGTGAGTCCGGAAGAGAAGCTTTCTTT. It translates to CASSESGREAFF.

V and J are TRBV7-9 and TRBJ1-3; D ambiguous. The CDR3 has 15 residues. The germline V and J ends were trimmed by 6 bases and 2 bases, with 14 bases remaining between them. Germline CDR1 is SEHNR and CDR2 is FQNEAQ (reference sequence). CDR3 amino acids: CASSAKDRAGNTIYF. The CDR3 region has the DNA TGTGCCAGCAGTGCCAAGGATAGGGCTGGAAACACCATATATTTT.